These 27 T cell receptor beta chains were all obtained from the same sample, sequenced in a study of beta chain features in type 1 diabetes. These receptors are not linked to any known antigen. Sequencing targeted expressed TCRB transcripts, as all isolated RNA had been reverse transcribed. Assay: immunoSEQ multiplex PCR; the TCRdb copy retains only in-frame clones and omits some. The sample holds roughly 730,000 clones; around 15% are singletons and the top ten take 0.02% to 0.025%. Study observations and caveats: TCRB CDR3 length was moderately but significantly reduced in all four CD4+ subsets of Type 1 diabetes patients.

The sequenced material came from naive CD4+ T cells from blood. The receptors originated from a man between 18 and 29 years old with type 1 diabetes.

The CDR3 coding sequence is TGTGCCATTGGAGGGACAGACTATGGCTACACCTTC. Amino acids: CAIGGTDYGYTF. This chain connects TRBV10-3 to TRBJ1-2; 7 bases align to TRBD1. Trimming at V came to 9 bases and at J to 3 bases, leaving 4 bases not matched to a gene. CDR3 size: 12 residues. The germline CDR1 and CDR2 sequences are ENHRY and SYGVKD.

The chain uses TRBV29-1 and TRBJ1-1; TRBD1 matches at 7 bases. Germline V gives CDR1 SQVTM, CDR2 ANQGSEA. V dropped 4 bases and J dropped 4; count of bases not matched to a gene: 6. This CDR3 region has 13 residues. CDR3 protein: CSVATGTATEAFF. Written as DNA, the CDR3 is TGCAGCGTTGCCACCGGGACAGCCACTGAAGCTTTCTTT.

The V and J genes are TRBV19 and TRBJ1-2; D uncertain. Per germline, CDR1 LNHDA and CDR2 SQIVND (reference sequence). The length of the CDR3 is 12 residues. The V end lost 5 bases, the J end lost 8 bases, and 12 bases lay between the germline ends. This chain's CDR3 is CASSLWTSGYTF. CDR3 nucleotides: TGTGCCAGTAGTCTCTGGACGAGCGGCTACACCTTC.

This clone was counted only a few times. This sequence joins TRBV7-6 and TRBJ1-5; weak D call: TRBD1 (6 bases). The germline gives CDR1 SGHVS, CDR2 FNYEAQ. The CDR3 contains 13 residues. V was pared by 8 bases and J by 4 bases, with 12 bases between. The CDR3 DNA is TGTGCCAGCGCGGGGGCTGAGAATCAGCCCCAGCATTTT. The encoded protein is CASAGAENQPQHF.

V gene TRBV30 combines with J gene TRBJ2-1, with 8 bases aligning to TRBD2. V was clipped by 4 bases and J by 3 bases; unmatched bases: 11. The CDR3 covers 16 residues. Germline V gives CDR1 GTSNPN, CDR2 SVGIG (reference sequence). CDR3 sequence (DNA): TGTGCCTGGACTCTCAGGGCGCGGGGGGTCTACAATGAGCAGTTCTTC. Encoded protein: CAWTLRARGVYNEQFF.

J is TRBJ1-6 and V is TRBV5-1, with TRBD1 matching over 7 bases. Germline V gene lookup returns CDR1 SGHRS and CDR2 YFSETQ. Germline trimming cut 4 bases from V and 5 bases from J; bases unmatched to any gene: 3. CDR3 size: 14 residues. The CDR3 loop reads CASSAGTDNSPLHF. CDR3 nucleotides: TGCGCCAGCAGCGCCGGGACAGATAATTCACCCCTCCACTTT.

This clone was detected a few times. V usage is TRBV7-9 and J usage is TRBJ2-3, with 10 bases aligning to TRBD1. Trimming removed 7 bases from V and 5 bases from J; junction bases left unmatched: 6. The CDR3 length is 14 residues. Germline CDR1 reads SEHNR; CDR2 reads FQNEAQ (reference sequence). CDR3 nucleotides: TGTGCCAGCACCCTGACAGGGGGCAGAGATACGCAGTATTTT. As protein: CASTLTGGRDTQYF. Based on the CDR3 plus reference TRBV7-9 and TRBJ2-3, the full variable domain is DTGVSQNPRHKITKRGQNVTFRCDPISEHNRLYWYRQTLGQGPEFLTYFQNEAQLEKSRLLSDRFSAERPKGSFSTLEIQRTEQGDSAMYLCASTLTGGRDTQYFGPGTRLTVL.

The V gene is TRBV25-1, the J gene TRBJ1-1; D is unclear. The germline V gene encodes CDR1 MGHDK and CDR2 SYGVNS. V dropped 6 bases and J dropped 4 bases, with 12 bases sitting between them. The CDR3 covers 13 residues. The CDR3 protein is CASREGLGTEAFF. The CDR3 DNA reads as TGTGCCAGCAGGGAAGGACTGGGCACTGAAGCTTTCTTT.

This clone showed up just a few times. The chain employs TRBV7-3 and TRBJ1-1; no clear D gene. The germline V and J ends were trimmed by 1 base and 3 bases, with 9 bases remaining between them. CDR1 is SGHTA, CDR2 FQGTGA, per germline. The CDR3 contains 14 residues. In DNA form, the CDR3 reads TGTGCCAGCAGCTTAATCGCGGCAGACACTGAAGCTTTCTTT. Protein sequence: CASSLIAADTEAFF.

The chain links TRBV29-1 to TRBJ1-1; D is perhaps TRBD1 (5 bases). This CDR3 contains 15 residues. CDR1 and CDR2 from the germline V gene are SQVTM and ANQGSEA. The V end was cut by 3 bases, the J end by 2 bases, with 16 bases between. CDR3 in amino acids: CSVDGQGGRNTEAFF. The CDR3 bases are TGCAGCGTTGACGGGCAGGGAGGGAGAAACACTGAAGCTTTCTTT. Full variable domain (remainder filled in from reference TRBV29-1 and TRBJ1-1): SAVISQKPSRDICQRGTSLTIQCQVDSQVTMMFWYRQQPGQSLTLIATANQGSEATYESGFVIDKFPISRPNLTFSTLTVSNMSPEDSSIYLCSVDGQGGRNTEAFFGQGTRLTVV.

The sample holds a few counts of this clone. The chain employs TRBV6-1 and TRBJ2-1, with D tentatively TRBD2 (5 bases). The V gene lost 8 bases and the J gene lost 0 bases, with 11 bases spanning the gap. CDR3 size: 14 residues. Germline assignment: CDR1 MNHNS and CDR2 SASEGT. The CDR3 spells CASGQDFSYNEQFF. CDR3 bases: TGTGCCAGCGGGCAGGACTTCTCCTACAATGAGCAGTTCTTC.

This clone showed up just a few times. The J gene is TRBJ2-5, the V gene TRBV29-1; 7 bases line up with TRBD2. Germline lookup yields CDR1 SQVTM and CDR2 ANQGSEA. Trimming cost V 4 bases and J 1 base; bases outside gene matches: 12. CDR3 size: 16 residues. The DNA for the CDR3 is TGCAGCGTTGGACGCAGGTGGGGGGGATCCCAAGAGACCCAGTACTTC. It codes for CSVGRRWGGSQETQYF.

This clone has a handful of counts. The J gene is TRBJ2-3, the V gene TRBV6-5; 8 bases are shared with TRBD2. The CDR3 runs to 12 residues. Trimming took 4 bases from V and 9 from J; bases not matched to a gene: 3. Germline CDR1 MNHEY, CDR2 SVGAGI. The DNA of the CDR3 is TGTGCCAGCAGTTCCACTAGCGGAACGCAGTATTTT. Translating it yields CASSSTSGTQYF.

Only a few counts were recorded for this clone. The V gene is TRBV11-3, the J gene TRBJ2-6; weak D call: TRBD2 (5 bases). Trimming pared 9 bases from V and 0 bases from J, leaving 21 bases between. Germline CDR1 reads SGHNT; CDR2 reads YENEEA. The CDR3 length is 18 residues. CDR3 nucleotides: TGTGCCAGTGCAGTTAGGGAGCGCACAAGCTCTGGGGCCAACGTCCTGACTTTC. The encoded protein is CASAVRERTSSGANVLTF.

This clone showed up just a few times. This chain links TRBV7-2 with TRBJ2-7; D is perhaps TRBD1 (6 bases). This CDR3 comprises 12 residues. Germline V gene sequence: CDR1 SGHTA, CDR2 FQGNSA. The V and J ends lost 5 bases and 8 bases respectively, with 13 bases between them. This CDR3 is CASSLLQGQQYF. The DNA for the CDR3 is TGTGCCAGCAGCCTTTTACAGGGACAGCAGTACTTC. Filled out from reference TRBV7-2 and TRBJ2-7, the complete variable domain reads GAGVSQSPSNKVTEKGKDVELRCDPISGHTALYWYRQSLGQGLEFLIYFQGNSAPDKSGLPSDRFSAERTGGSVSTLTIQRTQQEDSAVYLCASSLLQGQQYFGPGTRLTVT.

The J gene is TRBJ2-7, the V gene TRBV9, with 9 bases fitting TRBD1. V trimming: 3 bases; J trimming: 7 bases; junction bases outside the gene matches: 8. The CDR3 consists of 14 residues. Germline V gene lookup returns CDR1 SGDLS and CDR2 YYNGEE. The CDR3 loop reads CASSAGTGSWEQYF. The CDR3 DNA sequence: TGTGCCAGCAGCGCCGGGACAGGGTCGTGGGAGCAGTACTTC.

There are a few counts of this clone. The genes are TRBV30 and TRBJ2-1; D is possibly TRBD1 or TRBD2 (5 bases each). The CDR3 loop spans 13 amino acids. V was clipped by 3 bases and J by 0 bases, with 6 bases between them. Germline V CDR1 and CDR2: GTSNPN, SVGIG (reference sequence). The CDR3 nucleotides read TGTGCCTGGAGGAGGGGCTCCTACAATGAGCAGTTCTTC. Translating gives CAWRRGSYNEQFF.

The genes are TRBV10-3 and TRBJ2-7; a possible D gene is TRBD2 (6 bases). Germline V gene lookup returns CDR1 ENHRY and CDR2 SYGVKD. Trimming pared 6 bases from V and 3 bases from J, leaving 15 bases between. The CDR3 loop spans 14 amino acids. For the CDR3, the DNA is TGTGCCATCAGGGGAGGCGGAGACTACTACGAGCAGTACTTC. Protein product: CAIRGGGDYYEQYF.

The V and J genes are TRBV30 and TRBJ1-1; 7 nucleotides match TRBD1. The ends lost 5 bases at V and 3 bases at J; junction bases unmatched: 3. CDR1 GTSNPN and CDR2 SVGIG come from the germline V gene (reference sequence). The CDR3 has 12 amino acids. The CDR3 region has the DNA TGTGCCTGGGAGGGGGCGCACACTGAAGCTTTCTTT. This translates into CAWEGAHTEAFF.

In regard to this clone: The identical CDR3 is also encoded by other nucleotide sequences in the sample. The chain uses TRBV18 and TRBJ2-7, with D possibly TRBD1 on 6 matching bases. The CDR3 spans 13 residues. The germline V gene encodes CDR1 KGHSH and CDR2 LQKENI. The V and J ends lost 3 bases and 3 bases respectively, with 9 bases between them. CDR3 region: CASSPGQNYEQYF. CDR3 DNA sequence: TGTGCCAGCTCACCCGGACAGAACTACGAGCAGTACTTC.

This clone was detected a few times. The V call is TRBV9, the J call TRBJ2-3; D is uncertain. This CDR3 has 14 residues. Germline CDR1 is SGDLS and CDR2 is YYNGEE. V was shortened by 0 bases and J by 1 base, with 6 bases between the two germline ends. The CDR3 region has the DNA TGTGCCAGCAGCGTAGAGTTAGGCACAGATACGCAGTATTTT. Translating it yields CASSVELGTDTQYF.

This chain uses TRBV11-1 with TRBJ2-1; D ambiguous. The CDR3 contains 14 residues. V was trimmed by 2 bases and J by 4 bases, leaving 9 bases between them. In germline, CDR1 is SGHAT, CDR2 FQDESV (reference sequence). The CDR3 reads CASSLNLDYNEQFF. CDR3 bases: TGTGCCAGCAGCTTAAATTTGGATTACAATGAGCAGTTCTTC.

This rearrangement joins TRBV2 to TRBJ1-2; D possibly corresponds to TRBD1 (5 bases). The CDR3 totals 14 residues. Germline lookup yields CDR1 SNHLY and CDR2 FYNNEI. V was clipped by 6 bases and J by 8 bases, with 19 bases between them. CDR3 amino acids: CASRRDGSYGGYTF. In DNA, the CDR3 is TGTGCCAGCAGGCGGGACGGTAGCTATGGAGGCTACACCTTC.

The chain joins TRBV29-1 to TRBJ2-4, with D maybe TRBD2 (5 bases). V lost 8 bases and J lost 0, with 14 bases in between. Per the germline V gene, CDR1 is SQVTM and CDR2 is ANQGSEA. The CDR3 has 14 residues. The CDR3 DNA reads TGCAGCAGAGGGTACCCTCTAGCCAAAAACATTCAGTACTTC. Translation: CSRGYPLAKNIQYF.

This clone was counted between two and nine times. The chain links TRBV5-1 to TRBJ2-7; D uncertain. Trimming left V 2 bases short and J 5 bases short, with 14 bases between. The germline V gene encodes CDR1 SGHRS and CDR2 YFSETQ. This CDR3 region has 14 residues. CDR3 loop: CASSLNQAYDEQYF. The CDR3 bases are TGCGCCAGCAGCTTAAACCAGGCTTACGACGAGCAGTACTTC.

The chain employs TRBV19 and TRBJ1-1; D not certain. This CDR3 spans 12 amino acids. Trimming cost V 9 bases and J 6 bases, with 14 bases left between them. The germline V gene has CDR1 LNHDA and CDR2 SQIVND (reference sequence). The CDR3 DNA is TGTGCCAGCAAAGAGGGATCCGCTGAAGCTTTCTTT. Residues: CASKEGSAEAFF.

The chain joins TRBV18 to TRBJ2-7, with a tentative D call TRBD1 (6 bases). The germline V and J ends were trimmed by 2 bases and 6 bases, with 11 bases remaining between them. The CDR3 consists of 13 residues. Germline loops: CDR1 KGHSH, CDR2 LQKENI. The CDR3 protein is CASSPGQLLEQYF. The CDR3 nucleotides read TGTGCCAGCTCACCAGGACAGTTGCTCGAGCAGTACTTC. Together with reference TRBV18 and TRBJ2-7, the CDR3 gives the full variable domain: NAGVMQNPRHLVRRRGQEARLRCSPMKGHSHVYWYRQLPEEGLKFMVYLQKENIIDESGMPKERFSAEFPKEGPSILRIQQVVRGDSAAYFCASSPGQLLEQYFGPGTRLTVT.